Listed below are T cell receptor beta chains from one sample, sequenced in a study of cytomegalovirus exposure and HLA in healthy donors. Generated by immunoSEQ multiplex PCR, the TCRdb table keeps only in-frame clones and is missing some. This listing includes 30,000 to 50,000 clones. Sample: PBMCs. The receptor source for this set is a woman in her 30s in good health and CMV-seropositive. Both conserved end residues are part of each CDR3. Each record gives: D gene, V gene, J gene, CDR3 DNA, CDR3 protein. A D gene is named only where the DNA matches it firmly.

TRBD1	TRBV6-4	TRBJ2-1	TGTGCCAGCAGTTCGGACAGGGGTGATGAGCAGTTCTTC	CASSSDRGDEQFF
NA	TRBV11-3	TRBJ1-4	TGTGCCAGCAGCTCGTTCGCAGTACCCGAAAAACTGTTTTTT	CASSSFAVPEKLFF
NA	TRBV7-2	TRBJ2-7	TGTGCCAGCAGCTTAGCGGTTGGGGCGTACGAGCAGTACTTC	CASSLAVGAYEQYF
TRBD1	TRBV7-8	TRBJ1-5	TGTGCCAGCAGCTCGGGACAGGGGGGGAATCAGCCCCAGCATTTT	CASSSGQGGNQPQHF
TRBD1	TRBV6-5	TRBJ1-4	TGTGCCAGCAGTTACAAGGACAGGGAAAAACTGTTTTTT	CASSYKDREKLFF
NA	TRBV27	TRBJ1-2	TGTGCCAGCAGTCCACGGGCTAACTATGGCTACACCTTC	CASSPRANYGYTF
NA	TRBV6-1	TRBJ1-5	TGTGCCAGCAGTGACGGGGGGCGTCATCAGCCCCAGCATTTT	CASSDGGRHQPQHF
NA	TRBV7-2	TRBJ2-1	TGTGCCAGCAGCCCCCGACACCAATCGCCCTACAATGAGCAGTTCTTC	CASSPRHQSPYNEQFF
TRBD2	TRBV7-2	TRBJ2-1	TGTGCCAGCAGCCTACCTATAGACCTTAGCGGGGCTTACAATGAGCAGTTCTTC	CASSLPIDLSGAYNEQFF
TRBD1	TRBV6-6	TRBJ2-7	TGTGCCAGCAGTTACCCACCCGGACAGGGGTCCTACGAGCAGTACTTC	CASSYPPGQGSYEQYF
NA	TRBV7-9	TRBJ2-1	TGTGCCAGCAGCGCCGGGGGGCACAATGAGCAGTTCTTC	CASSAGGHNEQFF
TRBD2	TRBV29-1	TRBJ2-2	TGCAGCGTTGAAGACCTAGCGGGGGGGCTAACCGGGGAGCTGTTTTTT	CSVEDLAGGLTGELFF
TRBD2	TRBV18	TRBJ2-1	TGTGCCAGCTCACCAAAGGCTAGCGGGAATGAGCAGTTCTTC	CASSPKASGNEQFF
TRBD1	TRBV5-1	TRBJ1-2	TGCGCCAGCAGCTCGACAGGGAATGGCTACACCTTC	CASSSTGNGYTF
TRBD1	TRBV5-4	TRBJ1-2	TGTGCCAGCAGCAGGGACAGGGGGCCTTCTAACTATGGCTACACCTTC	CASSRDRGPSNYGYTF
NA	TRBV5-1	TRBJ1-2	TGCGCCAGCAGCTTCGACAGCCTCTATGGCTACACCTTC	CASSFDSLYGYTF
TRBD1	TRBV28	TRBJ1-4	TGTGCCAGCAGTCCCATAGGACAGGGTGCAACTAATGAAAAACTGTTTTTT	CASSPIGQGATNEKLFF
TRBD2	TRBV18	TRBJ2-2	TGTGCCAGCTCGTCGAGCGGGGGGCGTACCGGGGAGCTGTTTTTT	CASSSSGGRTGELFF
NA	TRBV6-1	TRBJ2-7	TGTGCCAGCAGTGAAACCTTGGACAGTCCCCTGGAGCAGTACTTC	CASSETLDSPLEQYF
TRBD1	TRBV25-1	TRBJ2-7	TGTGCCAGCAGTACACCGGGACAGGGCGGGTATACGAGCTACGAGCAGTACTTC	CASSTPGQGGYTSYEQYF
NA	TRBV28	TRBJ2-7	TGTGCCAGCAGTTTATGGCAGGGATCCTCCTACGAGCAGTACTTC	CASSLWQGSSYEQYF
NA	TRBV2	TRBJ1-6	TGTGCCAGCAGTGATCCCCTTGGACAGTTGATTGATTCACCCCTCCACTTT	CASSDPLGQLIDSPLHF
NA	TRBV11-3	TRBJ2-5	TGTGCCAGCAGCTCGGGGGTGTCCCAAGAGACCCAGTACTTC	CASSSGVSQETQYF
TRBD2	TRBV27	TRBJ2-3	TGTGCCAGCAGCCGACTACTAGCGGGGGGGCTTGGAGATACGCAGTATTTT	CASSRLLAGGLGDTQYF
NA	TRBV15	TRBJ2-1	TGTGCCACCAGCAGAGGGCCCAACAATGAGCAGTTCTTC	CATSRGPNNEQFF
NA	TRBV5-1	TRBJ2-3	TGCGCCAGCAGCCCCGGCGGCGGGGGCACAGATACGCAGTATTTT	CASSPGGGGTDTQYF
TRBD1	TRBV7-6	TRBJ1-3	TGTGCCAGCAGCTCGGACAGGGGGTCCTCTGGAAACACCATATATTTT	CASSSDRGSSGNTIYF
NA	TRBV7-9	TRBJ2-5	TGTGCCAGCAGCTTAATCCAGGGAGAGACCCAGTACTTC	CASSLIQGETQYF